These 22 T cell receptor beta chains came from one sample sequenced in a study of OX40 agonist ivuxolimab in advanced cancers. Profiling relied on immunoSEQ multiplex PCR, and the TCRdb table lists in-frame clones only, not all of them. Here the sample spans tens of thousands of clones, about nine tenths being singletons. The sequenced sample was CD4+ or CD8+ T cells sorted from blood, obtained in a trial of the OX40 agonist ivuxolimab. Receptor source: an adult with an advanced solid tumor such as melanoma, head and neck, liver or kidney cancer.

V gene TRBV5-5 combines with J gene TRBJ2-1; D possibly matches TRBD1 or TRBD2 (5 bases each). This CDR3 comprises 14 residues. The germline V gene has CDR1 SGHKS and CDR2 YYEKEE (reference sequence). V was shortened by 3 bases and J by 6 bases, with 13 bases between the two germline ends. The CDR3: CASSWWGLTNEQFF. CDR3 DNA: TGTGCCAGCAGCTGGTGGGGGTTGACCAATGAGCAGTTCTTC.

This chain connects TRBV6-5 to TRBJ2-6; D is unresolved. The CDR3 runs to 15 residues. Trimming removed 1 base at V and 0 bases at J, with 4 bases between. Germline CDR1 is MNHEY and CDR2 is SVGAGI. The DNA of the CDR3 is TGTGCCAGCAGTTACTTTCGCTCTGGGGCCAACGTCCTGACTTTC. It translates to CASSYFRSGANVLTF.

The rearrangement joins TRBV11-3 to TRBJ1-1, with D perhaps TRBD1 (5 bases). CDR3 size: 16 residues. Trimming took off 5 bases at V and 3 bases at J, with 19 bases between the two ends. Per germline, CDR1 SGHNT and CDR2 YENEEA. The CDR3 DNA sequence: TGTGCCAGCAGCCCCCGGGACTCCCTGGGGGACACTGAAGCTTTCTTT. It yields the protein CASSPRDSLGDTEAFF. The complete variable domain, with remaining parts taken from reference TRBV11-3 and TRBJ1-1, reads EAGVVQSPRYKIIEKKQPVAFWCNPISGHNTLYWYLQNLGQGPELLIRYENEEAVDDSQLPKDRFSAERLKGVDSTLKIQPAELGDSAVYLCASSPRDSLGDTEAFFGQGTRLTVV.

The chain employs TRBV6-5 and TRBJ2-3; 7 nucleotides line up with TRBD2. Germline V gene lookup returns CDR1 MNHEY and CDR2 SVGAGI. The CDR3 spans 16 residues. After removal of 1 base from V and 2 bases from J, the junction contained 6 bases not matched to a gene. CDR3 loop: CASSYYLAATTDTQYF. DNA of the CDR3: TGTGCCAGCAGTTACTACCTAGCGGCCACCACAGATACGCAGTATTTT.

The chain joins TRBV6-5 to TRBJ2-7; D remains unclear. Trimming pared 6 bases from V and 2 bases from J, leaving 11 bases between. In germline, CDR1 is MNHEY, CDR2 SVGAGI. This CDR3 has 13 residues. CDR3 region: CASRAAETYEQYF. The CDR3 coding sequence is TGTGCCAGCAGAGCCGCGGAGACCTACGAGCAGTACTTC.

CDR3 region: CATSSWGVHEQFF. In nucleotides, the CDR3 is TGTGCCACCAGCAGTTGGGGGGTCCATGAGCAGTTCTTC. This chain uses TRBV15 with TRBJ2-1; D possibly corresponds to TRBD2 (6 bases). Trimming left V 3 bases short and J 8 bases short, with 11 bases between. Looked up from germline, CDR1 is LNHNV and CDR2 is YYDKDF (reference sequence). The CDR3 loop spans 13 amino acids.

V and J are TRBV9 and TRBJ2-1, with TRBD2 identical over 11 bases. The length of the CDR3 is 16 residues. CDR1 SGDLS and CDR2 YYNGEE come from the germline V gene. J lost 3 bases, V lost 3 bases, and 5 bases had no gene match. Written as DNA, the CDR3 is TGTGCCAGCAGCGCGGATACTAGCGGGGGCTACAATGAGCAGTTCTTC. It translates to CASSADTSGGYNEQFF.

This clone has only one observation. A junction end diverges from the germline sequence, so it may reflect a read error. The CDR3: CASSLSDIDERLFF. For the CDR3, the DNA is TGTGCCAGCAGTTTATCAGACATCGATGAAAGACTGTTTTTT. The chain recombines TRBV27 with TRBJ1-4; no definite D call. The V gene's germline CDR1 is MNHEY and CDR2 SMNVEV (reference sequence). The CDR3 extends over 14 amino acids. The full variable domain, its missing parts supplied by reference TRBV27 and TRBJ1-4, is EAQVTQNPRYLITVTGKKLTVTCSQNMNHEYMSWYRQDPGLGLRQIYYSMNVEVTDKGDVPEGYKVSRKEKRNFPLILESPSPNQTSLYFCASSLSDIDERLFFGSGTQLSVL.

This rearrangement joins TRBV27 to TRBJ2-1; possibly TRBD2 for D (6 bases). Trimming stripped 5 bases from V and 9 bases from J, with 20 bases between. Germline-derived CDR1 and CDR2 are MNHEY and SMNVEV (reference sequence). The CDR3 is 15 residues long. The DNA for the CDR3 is TGTGCCAGCAGTAAGTGGGACTCCGATTACGGTGAGCAGTTCTTC. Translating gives CASSKWDSDYGEQFF.

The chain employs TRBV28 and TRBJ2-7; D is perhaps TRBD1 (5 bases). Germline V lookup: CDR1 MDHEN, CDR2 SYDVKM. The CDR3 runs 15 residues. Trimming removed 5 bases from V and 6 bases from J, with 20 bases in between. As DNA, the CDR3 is TGTGCCAGCAGTCCAGCCAGGGAATCTGCTTGCGAGCAGTACTTC. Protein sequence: CASSPARESACEQYF.

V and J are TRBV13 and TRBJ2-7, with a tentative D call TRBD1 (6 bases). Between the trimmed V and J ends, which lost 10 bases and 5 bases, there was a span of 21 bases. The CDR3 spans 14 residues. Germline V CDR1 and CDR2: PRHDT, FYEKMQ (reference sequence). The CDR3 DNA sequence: TGTGCCACCCTAATCCGGGACATAGCCAACGAGCAGTACTTC. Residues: CATLIRDIANEQYF.

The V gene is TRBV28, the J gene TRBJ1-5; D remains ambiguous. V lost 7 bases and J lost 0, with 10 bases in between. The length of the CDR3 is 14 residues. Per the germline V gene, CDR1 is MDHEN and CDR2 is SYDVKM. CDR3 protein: CASTLGISNQPQHF. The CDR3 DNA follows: TGTGCCAGCACACTCGGGATTAGCAATCAGCCCCAGCATTTT.

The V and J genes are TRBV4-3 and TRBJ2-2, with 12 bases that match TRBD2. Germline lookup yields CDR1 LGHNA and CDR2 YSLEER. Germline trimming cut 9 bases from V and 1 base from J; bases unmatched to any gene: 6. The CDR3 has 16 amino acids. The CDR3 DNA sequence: TGCGCCAGGTTACTAGCGGGAGGAGGGAACACCGGGGAGCTGTTTTTT. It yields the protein CARLLAGGGNTGELFF.

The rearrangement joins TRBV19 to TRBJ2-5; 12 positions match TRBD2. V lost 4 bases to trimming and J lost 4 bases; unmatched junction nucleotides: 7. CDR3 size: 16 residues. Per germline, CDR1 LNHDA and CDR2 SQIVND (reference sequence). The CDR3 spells CASSTRLAGEGETQYF. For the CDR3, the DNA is TGTGCCAGTAGTACCCGACTAGCGGGAGAAGGAGAGACCCAGTACTTC.

The chain's CDR3 is CASSSLGNQETQYF. CDR3 nucleotides: TGTGCCAGCAGCTCGTTGGGTAACCAAGAGACCCAGTACTTC. The V and J genes are TRBV5-8 and TRBJ2-5; D remains ambiguous. Per germline, CDR1 SGHTS and CDR2 YDEGEE. Trimming stripped 3 bases from V and 0 bases from J, with 9 bases between. The CDR3 is 14 amino acids.

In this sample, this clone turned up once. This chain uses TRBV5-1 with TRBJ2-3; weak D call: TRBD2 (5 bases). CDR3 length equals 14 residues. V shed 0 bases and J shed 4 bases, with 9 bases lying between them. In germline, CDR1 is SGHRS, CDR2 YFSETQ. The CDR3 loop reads CASSLVSVADTQYF. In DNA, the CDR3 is TGCGCCAGCAGCTTGGTTAGCGTCGCAGATACGCAGTATTTT.

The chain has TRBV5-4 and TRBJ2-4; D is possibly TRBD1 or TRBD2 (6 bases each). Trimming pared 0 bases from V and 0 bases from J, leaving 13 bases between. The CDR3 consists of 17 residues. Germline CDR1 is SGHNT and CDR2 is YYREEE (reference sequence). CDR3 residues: CASSLVTGREAKNIQYF. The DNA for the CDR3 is TGTGCCAGCAGCTTGGTTACAGGGCGGGAAGCCAAAAACATTCAGTACTTC.

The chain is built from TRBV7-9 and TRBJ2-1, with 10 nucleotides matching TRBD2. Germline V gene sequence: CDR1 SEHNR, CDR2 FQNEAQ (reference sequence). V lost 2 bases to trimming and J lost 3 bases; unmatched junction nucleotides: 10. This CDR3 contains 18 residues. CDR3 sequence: CASSLLWTSGSGYNEQFF. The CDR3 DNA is TGTGCCAGCAGCTTACTCTGGACTAGCGGATCTGGCTACAATGAGCAGTTCTTC.

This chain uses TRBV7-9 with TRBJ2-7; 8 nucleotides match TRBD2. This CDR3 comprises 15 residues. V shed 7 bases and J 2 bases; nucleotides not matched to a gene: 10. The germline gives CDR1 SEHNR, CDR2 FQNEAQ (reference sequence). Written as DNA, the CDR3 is TGTGCCAGCACCCAAAGCGGGAGCGGTCCCTACGAGCAGTACTTC. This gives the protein CASTQSGSGPYEQYF.

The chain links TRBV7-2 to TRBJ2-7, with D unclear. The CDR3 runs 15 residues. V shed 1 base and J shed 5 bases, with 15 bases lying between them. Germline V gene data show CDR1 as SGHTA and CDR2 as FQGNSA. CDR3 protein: CASSLVASSVNEQYF. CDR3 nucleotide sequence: TGTGCCAGCAGCTTAGTAGCATCATCGGTGAACGAGCAGTACTTC.

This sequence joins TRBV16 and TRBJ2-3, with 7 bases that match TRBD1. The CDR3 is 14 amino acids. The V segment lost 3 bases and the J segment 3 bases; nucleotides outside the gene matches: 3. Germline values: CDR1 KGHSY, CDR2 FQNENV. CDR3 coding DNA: TGTGCCAGCAGCCACAGACAGGGAACAGATACGCAGTATTTT. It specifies CASSHRQGTDTQYF.

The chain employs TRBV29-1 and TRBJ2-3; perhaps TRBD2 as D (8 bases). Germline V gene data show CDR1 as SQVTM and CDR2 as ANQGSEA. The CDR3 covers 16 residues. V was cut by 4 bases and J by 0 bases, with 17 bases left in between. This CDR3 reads CSVVTGGGFSTDTQYF. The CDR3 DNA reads TGCAGCGTTGTAACGGGAGGGGGCTTTAGCACAGATACGCAGTATTTT.